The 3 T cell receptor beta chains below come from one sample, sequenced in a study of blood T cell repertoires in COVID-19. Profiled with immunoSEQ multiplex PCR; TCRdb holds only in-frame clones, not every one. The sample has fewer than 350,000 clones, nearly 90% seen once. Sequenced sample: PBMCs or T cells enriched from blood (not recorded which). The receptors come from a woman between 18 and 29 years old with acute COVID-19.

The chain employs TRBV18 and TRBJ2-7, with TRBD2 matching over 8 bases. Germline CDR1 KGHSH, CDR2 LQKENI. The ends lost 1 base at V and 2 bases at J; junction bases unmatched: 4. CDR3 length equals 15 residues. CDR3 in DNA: TGTGCCAGCTCACCACGAACGGGAGGGACCTACGAGCAGTACTTC. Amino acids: CASSPRTGGTYEQYF. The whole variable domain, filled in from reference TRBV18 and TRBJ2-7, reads NAGVMQNPRHLVRRRGQEARLRCSPMKGHSHVYWYRQLPEEGLKFMVYLQKENIIDESGMPKERFSAEFPKEGPSILRIQQVVRGDSAAYFCASSPRTGGTYEQYFGPGTRLTVT.

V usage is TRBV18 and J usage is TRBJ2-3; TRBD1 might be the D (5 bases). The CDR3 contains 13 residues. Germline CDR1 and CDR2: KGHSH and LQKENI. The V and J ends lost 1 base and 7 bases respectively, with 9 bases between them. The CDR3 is CASSPQDTNTQYF. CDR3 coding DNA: TGTGCCAGCTCACCACAGGACACCAATACGCAGTATTTT.

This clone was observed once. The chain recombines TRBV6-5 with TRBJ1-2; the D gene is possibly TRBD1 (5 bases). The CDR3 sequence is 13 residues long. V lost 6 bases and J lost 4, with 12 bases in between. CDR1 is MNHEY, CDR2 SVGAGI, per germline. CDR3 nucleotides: TGTGCCAGCAGCCACTATACAGGCTATGGCTACACCTTC. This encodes CASSHYTGYGYTF.